Included here is one T cell receptor (beta chain) sequence, with context. This entry is derived from a study of blood T cells in healthy people across ages. For the second PCR, which ran for about 7 to 12 cycles, a sample-barcoded 5' primer and a J-beta primer mix were used. TCRdb redid the calling of the 5' RACE reads with MiXCR, one entry per CDR3 protein. The table lists more than 650,000 distinct CDR3 sequences, roughly 50% of them singletons. This CDR3 is built from 14 residues. Germline CDR1 reads MNHEY; CDR2 reads SVGEGT. With V trimmed by 4 bases and J by 14 bases, 9 bases remained unmatched. Sequences were obtained from blood. The V and J genes are TRBV6-2 or TRBV6-3 and TRBJ1-6; 9 bases align to TRBD1. The receptor was isolated from a man aged 80 or over in good health. The CDR3 DNA is TGTGCCAGCAGTTCGGCCGGGACAGGGCAGGCCCTCCACTTT. It yields the protein CASSSAGTGQALHF.